Sequencing of this T cell receptor beta chain was carried out in a study of blood T cell repertoires in COVID-19 (dated by TCRdb to 2020 to 2021). At the level of the whole study: The collaborator samples originated in the United States, Italy and Spain and spanned the acute and convalescent phases of COVID-19. Nearly every sample came with metadata listing a de-identified subject ID, COVID-19 status, age in years and sex. Subjects who had been exposed to COVID-19, were actively infected with it, or had recovered from it provided the deeply sampled blood TCRbeta repertoires that made up the dataset. The material from the prospective study consisted of cDNA or gDNA derived from T cells, B-cell-depleted T cells, or PBMCs. The repertoires were released in a freely available public database meant as a resource for research on the immune response to SARS-CoV-2. The samples were drawn from two sources: the first 160 participants of the ongoing ImmuneRACE study, and about 1,300 subjects contributed by 6 global collaborators. HLA class I and class II types, where available, came from metadata supplied by the sample provider rather than from assay-based typing. Study-level results and caveats: How much clinical and demographic metadata was included differed by source and by participant, and the metadata was provided uncurated.

On this clone itself: It lacks a known antigen. One base away there is no much larger clone; base qualities are not given.

The CDR3 contains 17 residues, cysteine and phenylalanine counted. The CDR3 DNA has 51 bases and is translated from base 1. A distance of 17 bases separates the germline ends of V and J, which lose 5 bases and 0 bases respectively. Based on the germline V gene, the CDR1 and CDR2 sequences are MGHRA and YSYEKL. One collaborating source in Seattle enrolled patients during active infection and followed them longitudinally through the course of disease. Collaborating institutions collected whole blood in K2EDTA tubes following their own protocols. Collaborator samples were shipped for TCRbeta analysis as frozen whole blood, isolated PBMCs, or DNA extracted from either sample type. TCRbeta CDR3 regions were amplified from genomic DNA by means of the immunoSEQ Assay, a bias-controlled multiplex PCR. The published analysis was carried out like this. The number of nucleated cells in each sample was estimated by amplification of reference gene primers within the assay. To quantify the absolute abundance of each unique TCRbeta CDR3 rearrangement, sequence reads were collapsed and filtered. For each sample, productive Simpson clonality was calculated as the square root of Simpson's diversity index over productive rearrangements. The immuneACCESS repertoire file appears here via TCRdb, limited to in-frame rearrangements. These files lack a portion of the clones; in checked studies, under half of the deficit traces to unresolved V genes, and the cause of the others is not known. That table is the source of V, J and clone size, and D and trimming were worked out from the DNA. The sample yields over 400,000 clones; roughly nine tenths were counted once. The top ten constitute under 8.5% of the sample.

The chain uses TRBV4-1 and TRBJ2-1; the D segment could be TRBD1, given 5 matching bases. Source material: peripheral blood. The receptor was derived from a woman between 45 and 60 years old with COVID-19, enrolled during active disease. The DNA is TGCGCCAGCAGCTCCCCTTCCTGGCAGGGCTCCTACAATGAGCAGTTCTTC. Translated, this gives CASSSPSWQGSYNEQFF.